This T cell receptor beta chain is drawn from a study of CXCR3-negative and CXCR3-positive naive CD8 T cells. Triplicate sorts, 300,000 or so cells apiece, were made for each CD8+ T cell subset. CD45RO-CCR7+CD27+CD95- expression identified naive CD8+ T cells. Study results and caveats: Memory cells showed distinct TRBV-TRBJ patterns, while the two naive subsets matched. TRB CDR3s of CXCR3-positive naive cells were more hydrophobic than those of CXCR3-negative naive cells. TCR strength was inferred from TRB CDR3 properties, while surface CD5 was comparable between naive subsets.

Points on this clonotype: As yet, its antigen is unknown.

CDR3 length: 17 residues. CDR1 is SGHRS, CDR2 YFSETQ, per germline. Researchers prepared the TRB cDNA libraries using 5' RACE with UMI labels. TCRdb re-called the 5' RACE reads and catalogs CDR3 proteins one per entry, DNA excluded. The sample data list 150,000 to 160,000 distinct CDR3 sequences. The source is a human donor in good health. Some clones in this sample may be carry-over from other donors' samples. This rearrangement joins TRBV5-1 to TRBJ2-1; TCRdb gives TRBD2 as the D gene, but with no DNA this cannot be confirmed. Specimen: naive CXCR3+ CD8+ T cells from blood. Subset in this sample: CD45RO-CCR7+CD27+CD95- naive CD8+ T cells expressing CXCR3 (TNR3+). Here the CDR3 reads CASRPGTSGGSYNEQFF.